This T cell receptor (beta chain) was profiled in a study of radiation and T cells in renal cell carcinoma. The study, taken as a whole, reports: Top tumor clonotypes rose in blood 2 weeks post-radiation, then contracted. No pretreatment tumor biopsies were available for baseline clonotypes.

Time point indicated: blood 2 weeks post-SBRT. The treatment here: 15 Gy SBRT to primary tumor, nephrectomy 4 weeks later. A word on this clone: Its antigen is still unknown.

TCRdb's copy holds only in-frame clones and misses some; the assay was immunoSEQ multiplex PCR. This table holds around 60,000 clones, roughly 79% found once. V was cut by 1 base and J by 8 bases, with 15 bases left in between. The CDR3 has 15 amino acids. Germline CDR1 and CDR2: SGHAT and FQNNGV. This chain links TRBV11-2 with TRBJ2-1, with a possible D match to TRBD1 (5 bases). This receptor was obtained from a man aged 60 to 75 with renal cell carcinoma. The sample here was blood, taken from a patient whose treatment included radiotherapy and nephrectomy. The CDR3 loop is CASSLGLGESYEQFF. As DNA, the CDR3 is TGTGCCAGCAGCTTAGGCCTAGGGGAAAGCTATGAGCAGTTCTTC.